The 10 T cell receptor beta chains in this list originate from one sample, sequenced in a study of memory CD4+ T cells and cytomegalovirus serostatus. Clones were sequenced by immunoSEQ multiplex PCR, and TCRdb holds only the in-frame ones, with some missing. The sample holds about 56,000 clones, 82% seen once. The sort gate was single viable CD3+CD4+CD8-CD45RO+ cells for memory CD4+ T cells. Sample: memory CD4+ T cells from blood. These receptor sequences come from an adult in good health and CMV-seronegative.

V is TRBV28 and J is TRBJ1-1, with D unresolved. The germline V and J ends were trimmed by 5 bases and 1 base, with 14 bases remaining between them. CDR1 and CDR2 (germline): MDHEN, SYDVKM. The CDR3 is 15 amino acids. Written as DNA, the CDR3 is TGTGCCAGCAGTCCTAGTAGTGACCGGAACACTGAAGCTTTCTTT. Residues: CASSPSSDRNTEAFF.

This clone showed up just a few times. The chain joins TRBV6-1 to TRBJ1-6; D not certain. The germline CDR1 and CDR2 sequences are MNHNS and SASEGT. Trimming left V 6 bases short and J 8 bases short, with 11 bases between. The length of the CDR3 is 13 residues. The CDR3 sequence is CASRREADSPLHF. CDR3 in DNA: TGTGCCAGCAGACGGGAGGCGGATTCACCCCTCCACTTT.

This rearrangement joins TRBV11-2 to TRBJ2-3; D is uncertain. The V end lost 5 bases, the J end lost 6 bases, and 6 bases lay between the germline ends. This CDR3 is built from 11 residues. The V gene's germline CDR1 is SGHAT and CDR2 FQNNGV. CDR3 nucleotides: TGTGCCAGCAGCCCCACTGATACGCAGTATTTT. It is translated as CASSPTDTQYF.

The rearrangement joins TRBV21-1 to TRBJ2-3; TRBD2 was called by the table and not checked on the DNA. TRBV21-1 is reported as a pseudogene. The CDR3 is made up of 17 amino acids. The CDR3 here is CASSTYPREAGGDTQYF. The CDR3 bases are TGTGCCAGCAGCACCTATCCCCGGGAGGCCGGGGGAGATACGCAGTATTTT.

CDR3 in DNA: TGTGCCAGCAGCTTAGGCGACAGGGGCGGCTCTGGGGCCAACGTCCTGACTTTC. Translated: CASSLGDRGGSGANVLTF. V usage is TRBV7-2 and J usage is TRBJ2-6; 8 bases are shared with TRBD1. Germline values: CDR1 SGHTA, CDR2 FQGNSA. The CDR3 totals 18 residues. V was clipped by 1 base and J by 0 bases; unmatched bases: 5.

V is TRBV4-3 and J is TRBJ2-5; D perhaps matches TRBD1 (6 bases). This CDR3 comprises 14 residues. The germline CDR1 and CDR2 sequences are LGHNA and YSLEER. Trimming removed 4 bases at V and 3 bases at J, with 12 bases between. The CDR3 nucleotides read TGCGCCAGCAGCCGAAACAGGGAGAAAGAGACCCAGTACTTC. Translated: CASSRNREKETQYF.

The V call is TRBV15, the J call TRBJ2-7; D not resolved. CDR1 and CDR2 (germline): LNHNV, YYDKDF (reference sequence). This CDR3 spans 13 amino acids. V lost 5 bases and J 1 base, leaving 9 bases between the germline ends. CDR3 DNA sequence: TGTGCCACCAGCCTGGAAGCGTCCTACGAGCAGTACTTC. The encoded protein is CATSLEASYEQYF. The variable domain in full, completed from reference TRBV15 and TRBJ2-7, reads DAMVIQNPRYQVTQFGKPVTLSCSQTLNHNVMYWYQQKSSQAPKLLFHYYDKDFNNEADTPDNFQSRRPNTSFCFLDIRSPGLGDTAMYLCATSLEASYEQYFGPGTRLTVT.

The J gene is TRBJ1-1, the V gene TRBV5-6, with D possibly TRBD1 on 6 matching bases. Germline loops: CDR1 SGHDT, CDR2 YYEEEE. The CDR3 runs to 16 residues. Trimming took off 4 bases at V and 10 bases at J, with 26 bases between the two ends. CDR3: CASSRNSDRQERRAFF. As DNA, the CDR3 is TGTGCCAGCAGCCGAAACTCCGACAGGCAAGAGCGTCGAGCTTTCTTT.

This clone was seen more than once but under ten times. CDR3 region: CASSHAGTSGGREQFF. The CDR3 DNA sequence: TGTGCCAGCAGCCACGCCGGGACTAGCGGGGGTCGTGAGCAGTTCTTC. The J gene is TRBJ2-1, the V gene TRBV7-8; 14 positions match TRBD2. The CDR3 contains 16 residues. The trim removed 5 bases at V and 9 bases at J, leaving 9 bases unmatched. From germline, CDR1 is SGHVS and CDR2 FQNEAQ.

This chain uses TRBV6-7 with TRBJ1-6; no firm D call. TRBV6-7 belongs to the ORF category, with a function that is uncertain. Trimming cost V 2 bases and J 0 bases, with 5 bases left between them. The CDR3 covers 15 residues. The DNA of the CDR3 is TGTGCCAGCAGTTACAATGTCTCCTATAATTCACCCCTCCACTTT. Protein sequence: CASSYNVSYNSPLHF.